The next 7 T cell receptor beta chains were all read from a single sample in a study of blood T cell repertoires in COVID-19. The table came from immunoSEQ multiplex PCR; TCRdb's copy has only in-frame clones and leaves some out. The sample contains fewer than 250,000 clones, 84% of which appear only once. The sample taken for sequencing was PBMCs or T cells enriched from blood (not recorded which). The receptor set was obtained from a woman under 40 who had recovered from COVID-19.

The chain is built from TRBV23-1 and TRBJ1-5; TRBD1 matches at 11 bases. TRBV23-1 counts as an open reading frame of uncertain function. The junction had 9 bases not matched to a gene; V was cut back by 4 bases and J by 7 bases. The CDR3 loop spans 16 amino acids. CDR3 amino acids: CASSPPRTGGIQPQHF. CDR3 bases: TGCGCCAGCAGTCCCCCAAGGACAGGGGGCATACAGCCCCAGCATTTT.

The rearrangement joins TRBV5-1 to TRBJ1-2; D uncertain. Looked up from germline, CDR1 is SGHRS and CDR2 is YFSETQ. The CDR3 covers 15 residues. Trimming removed 3 bases from V and 6 bases from J, with 18 bases in between. For the CDR3, the DNA is TGCGCCAGCAGCTCCCACGGGTCCGGGTGGAATGGCTACACCTTC. This gives the protein CASSSHGSGWNGYTF. Complete variable domain (other parts from reference TRBV5-1 and TRBJ1-2): KAGVTQTPRYLIKTRGQQVTLSCSPISGHRSVSWYQQTPGQGLQFLFEYFSETQRNKGNFPGRFSGRQFSNSRSEMNVSTLELGDSALYLCASSSHGSGWNGYTFGSGTRLTVV.

This clone was seen a single time. This chain links TRBV5-8 with TRBJ1-4, with 7 bases matching TRBD1. V gave up 4 bases and J gave up 0 bases; unmatched junction bases: 9. CDR3 length: 17 amino acids. Germline V lookup: CDR1 SGHTS, CDR2 YDEGEE. CDR3 amino acids: CASSPLRDRATNEKLFF. DNA of the CDR3: TGTGCCAGCAGCCCACTAAGGGACAGAGCAACTAATGAAAAACTGTTTTTT. The complete variable domain, with remaining parts taken from reference TRBV5-8 and TRBJ1-4, reads EAGVTQSPTHLIKTRGQQATLRCSPISGHTSVYWYQQALGLGLQFLLWYDEGEERNRGNFPPRFSGRQFPNYSSELNVNALELEDSALYLCASSPLRDRATNEKLFFGSGTQLSVL.

The chain joins TRBV7-8 to TRBJ2-7; weak D call: TRBD2 (5 bases). The CDR3 spans 14 residues. V lost 5 bases to trimming and J lost 1 base, with 12 bases between them. Germline-derived CDR1 and CDR2 are SGHVS and FQNEAQ. CDR3 DNA sequence: TGTGCCAGCAGCCCGACCGGGGATTCCTACGAGCAGTACTTC. This sequence encodes CASSPTGDSYEQYF.

V and J are TRBV3-1 (or the pseudogene TRBV3-2) and TRBJ1-1; TRBD1 matches at 11 bases. The V segment lost 8 bases and the J segment 14 bases; nucleotides outside the gene matches: 7. The CDR3 is made up of 11 amino acids. Looked up from germline, CDR1 is LGHDT and CDR2 is YNNKEL (reference sequence). The CDR3 DNA sequence: TGTGCCAGCGGACAGGGGGCAAAAAGGTTCTTT. This encodes CASGQGAKRFF.

V gene TRBV11-3 combines with J gene TRBJ2-2, with D tentatively TRBD1 (6 bases). V lost 1 base, J lost 0 bases, and 9 bases lay in between. Germline V gene sequence: CDR1 SGHNT, CDR2 YENEEA. The CDR3 extends over 16 amino acids. This CDR3 is CASSLGSGANTGELFF. Written as DNA, the CDR3 is TGTGCCAGCAGCTTAGGTTCAGGGGCGAACACCGGGGAGCTGTTTTTT.

A few counts support this clone. The rearrangement uses TRBV19 and TRBJ1-5; TRBD1 matches at 8 bases. Germline trimming cut 5 bases from V and 0 bases from J; bases unmatched to any gene: 3. The CDR3 covers 15 residues. Germline CDR1 LNHDA, CDR2 SQIVND (reference sequence). This CDR3 is CASSLGQASNQPQHF. The CDR3 bases are TGTGCCAGTAGTTTGGGACAGGCTAGCAATCAGCCCCAGCATTTT.